The entry that follows covers one T cell receptor (beta chain) sequence. Its antigen is undetermined. The sample belongs to a study of T-cell memory formation after mild COVID-19. Study-level background: The TCR clusters were mostly specific to one donor.

5'RACE with constant-segment primers built TCRalpha and TCRbeta cDNA libraries with UMIs. TCRdb processed the 5' RACE reads anew with MiXCR; each CDR3 protein has one entry. The sample carries 250,000 to 300,000 distinct CDR3 sequences, under 20% recorded once. Study-level results: Later expanders leaned toward CD4+, whereas clones contracting from day 15 to 85 were balanced CD4/CD8. Prior to infection, memory already included some responding clones, suggesting cross-reactive memory joined.

Germline V gene data show CDR1 as SGHAT and CDR2 as FQNNGV. This CDR3 region has 14 residues. The ends were cut back, 2 bases at V and 9 bases at J, with 14 bases in the middle. J is TRBJ1-5 and V is TRBV11-2; D gene ambiguous. The clonotype comes from a man aged 18 to 29 who had mild COVID-19 (a few samples of this study predate the infection). Cell type and time point are not known. The sample was PBMCs or a T cell subset sorted from them (not recorded which). CDR3 in amino acids: CASSLRVREGPQHF. The CDR3 coding sequence is TGTGCCAGCAGCTTACGAGTTCGTGAGGGGCCCCAGCATTTT.